This TCR beta chain was sequenced for a study of blood T cells in healthy people across ages. This clonotype was recorded many times. The antigen remains undetermined. There are 13 residues in the CDR3. Trimming cost V 5 bases and J 3 bases, with 11 bases left between them. Germline V gene sequence: CDR1 SGHRS, CDR2 YFSETQ. Through a sample-barcoded 5' primer and a J-beta primer mix, a second PCR was run for 7 to 11 cycles. TCRdb reprocessed the 5' RACE reads via MiXCR and lists one record per CDR3 protein. The profile covers hundreds of thousands of distinct CDR3 sequences, with 25% to 35% appearing a single time and approximately 15% taken by the ten largest. There were healthy Caucasian individuals from Russia, aged about 6 to 100, serving as donors. Broader study findings: Versus aged donors, long-lived donors had higher diversity and more naive CD4+ cells.

The TCR comes from an elderly woman in good health. The gene calls are TRBV5-1 and TRBJ1-2; a possible D gene is TRBD1 (6 bases). Sequencing was done on a sample of blood. For the CDR3, the DNA is TGCGCCAGCAGAAGTCAGGGGTACTATGGCTACACCTTC. Protein product: CASRSQGYYGYTF.